In this sample, the clone carrying this T cell receptor beta chain turned up once. One end of the junction fails to match germline, which may point to a read error. The CDR3 runs 15 residues. CDR1 and CDR2 (germline): LGHDT, YNNKEL (reference sequence). This sample stems from a study of blood T cell repertoires in COVID-19. The overall study: The United States, Italy and Spain supplied acute and convalescent COVID-19 samples. T cells, B-cell-depleted T cells, or PBMCs supplied cDNA or gDNA.

In the original processing: Estimation of nucleated cell counts relied on the amplification of reference gene primers. TCRdb's table, derived via immunoSEQ multiplex PCR, lists solely in-frame clones and lacks some. V, J and clone size are those of that table, while D and trimming were read from the DNA. The sample lists about 190,000 clones, around 83% occurring once. Sequenced sample: peripheral blood. The chain joins TRBV3-1 (or the pseudogene TRBV3-2) to TRBJ1-1; weak D call: TRBD1 (5 bases). This sequence was found in a young woman with active or convalescent COVID-19. This chain's CDR3 is CASSQVAGMNTEAFF. For the CDR3, the DNA is TGTGCCAGCAGTCAAGTTGCAGGGATGAACACTGAAGCTTTCTTT.